The rows below give T cell receptor beta chains drawn from one sample of a study of blood T cell repertoires in COVID-19. The repertoire was sequenced with immunoSEQ multiplex PCR; TCRdb's copy has only in-frame clones and lacks some. Of around 68,000 clones in the sample, roughly 80% were seen once. Specimen: peripheral blood. These TCRs come from a man older than 75 with active COVID-19. Both conserved end residues are part of each CDR3. D genes are given only for firm matches. Expanded clones get a size class; other rows say once, few or many, or leave the size out.

J	D	length	size	V	DNA	CDR3
TRBJ1-2	TRBD1	14	.	TRBV27	TGTGCCAGCAGATTGACAGGGGGCTCTAATGGCTACACCTTC	CASRLTGGSNGYTF
TRBJ2-5	.	12	few	TRBV19	TGTGCCAGTAGTATAGGAGGCCAGACCCAGTACTTC	CASSIGGQTQYF
TRBJ1-6	.	16	.	TRBV4-2	TGTGCCAGCAGCCACCCCCCCGTTGACAGCAATTCACCCCTCCACTTT	CASSHPPVDSNSPLHF
TRBJ2-1	TRBD2	16	.	TRBV11-2	TGTGCCAGCAGCTTAGCCCCTGGGGGGGGACTGGGTGAGCAGTTCTTC	CASSLAPGGGLGEQFF
TRBJ2-3	.	16	.	TRBV4-3	TGCGCCAGCAGCCAAGCTGGGGGAGGTCTCACAGATACGCAGTATTTT	CASSQAGGGLTDTQYF
TRBJ2-1	.	13	.	TRBV6-2/TRBV6-3	TGTGCCAGCAGCCCCCAAGGGGGGGGTGAGCAGTTCTTC	CASSPQGGGEQFF
TRBJ1-2	.	13	.	TRBV5-1	TGCGCCAGCAGCTCCGGACATACCTATGGCTACACCTTC	CASSSGHTYGYTF
TRBJ2-2	.	13	.	TRBV29-1	TGCAGCGTGGGACACTCGAACACCGGGGAGCTGTTTTTT	CSVGHSNTGELFF
TRBJ1-2	.	12	few	TRBV14	TGTGCCAGCAGCCAAGTTCGAAGCGGCTACACCTTC	CASSQVRSGYTF
TRBJ1-1	TRBD1	15	.	TRBV6-1	TGTGCCAGCAGTGACCGCGGACAGGGGAGGACTGAAGCTTTCTTT	CASSDRGQGRTEAFF
TRBJ2-7	TRBD2	15	.	TRBV4-1	TGCGCCAGCAGCCGAACTAGCGGAGAATTTTACGAGCAGTACTTC	CASSRTSGEFYEQYF
TRBJ2-7	TRBD1	13	few	TRBV7-2	TGTGCCAGCAGCTTAAACAGGGGTCGCGAGCAGTACTTC	CASSLNRGREQYF
TRBJ2-5	TRBD2	15	.	TRBV2	TGTGCCAGCAGTGGACTAGCGGGGTATCAGGGGACCCAGTACTTC	CASSGLAGYQGTQYF
TRBJ2-1	TRBD2	15	.	TRBV5-4	TGTGCCAGCAGCCCGGAGGCGGGACTAGGGGGGTCGTGGTTCTTC	CASSPEAGLGGSWFF
TRBJ2-1	.	13	.	TRBV24-1	TGTGCCACCAGTGATTTTCGAGGCGATGAGCAGTTCTTC	CATSDFRGDEQFF
TRBJ2-7	TRBD2	14	.	TRBV11-2	TGTGCCAGCAACTACGGACTAGCGGGAGACGAGCAGTACTTC	CASNYGLAGDEQYF
TRBJ1-2	TRBD1	12	.	TRBV6-6	TGTGCCAGCTGGGGACAGGCGGGCGGCTACACCTTC	CASWGQAGGYTF
TRBJ2-7	.	16	.	TRBV15	TGTGCCACCAGCAGAGATCAGGAGGGCTTTTCCTACGAGCAGTACTTC	CATSRDQEGFSYEQYF
TRBJ2-1	TRBD1	14	.	TRBV6-5	TGTGCCAGCAGTCGGACAGGGAGTGCGAATGAGCAGTTCTTC	CASSRTGSANEQFF
TRBJ2-1	TRBD1	17	.	TRBV27	TGTGCCAGCAGTTTACCCCCGTCGACAGGGTGGGGAAATGAGCAGTTCTTC	CASSLPPSTGWGNEQFF
TRBJ1-4	.	11	.	TRBV29-1	TGCAGCGTTGTTGAGGATGAAAAACTGTTTTTT	CSVVEDEKLFF
TRBJ1-1	.	14	few	TRBV10-2	TGCGCCAGCAGTGACCCAGGGGAGAACACTGAAGCTTTCTTT	CASSDPGENTEAFF
TRBJ1-2	TRBD1	17	.	TRBV24-1	TGTGCCAGGCCCGACGGAGGACAGGGCAGGGGGAACTATGGCTACACCTTC	CARPDGGQGRGNYGYTF
TRBJ2-4	.	16	.	TRBV14	TGTGCCAGCAGCCAAGACGGCAGACTAGCCAAAAACATTCAGTACTTC	CASSQDGRLAKNIQYF
TRBJ1-6	.	15	.	TRBV19	TGTGCCAGTAGTATCGGGGTCTCCTATAATTCACCCCTCCACTTT	CASSIGVSYNSPLHF
TRBJ2-7	TRBD2	16	.	TRBV6-6	TGTGCCAGCAGTCCACGACTAGCGTCACTCTCCTACGAGCAGTACTTC	CASSPRLASLSYEQYF
TRBJ1-1	.	18	.	TRBV18	TGTGCCAGCTCACCGCCTGGACAGACCCCCCGGCGGAACACTGAAGCTTTCTTT	CASSPPGQTPRRNTEAFF
TRBJ1-1	.	14	.	TRBV5-1	TGCGCCAGCAGCGAGACTAATATGAACACTGAAGCTTTCTTT	CASSETNMNTEAFF
TRBJ2-1	.	15	few	TRBV9	TGTGCCAGCAGCGTAGAGGGGTTATCCTACAATGAGCAGTTCTTC	CASSVEGLSYNEQFF
TRBJ1-1	.	15	.	TRBV4-3	TGCGCCAGCAGCCATCCGGGCGGGGGGAGGAATGAAGCTTTCTTT	CASSHPGGGRNEAFF
TRBJ1-3	TRBD1	16	once	TRBV19	TGTGCCAGTAGTAGACGGGACAGGAGCTCTGGAAACACCATATATTTT	CASSRRDRSSGNTIYF
TRBJ2-5	.	18	.	TRBV18	TGTGCCAGCTCACCACGGGTGCGGGTAAGCGGGCGCCAAGAGACCCAGTACTTC	CASSPRVRVSGRQETQYF
TRBJ2-3	.	16	.	TRBV14	TGTGCCAGCAGCCAAGCCGTGGCAGCGAACACAGATACGCAGTATTTT	CASSQAVAANTDTQYF
TRBJ1-2	TRBD1	14	.	TRBV3-1/TRBV3-2	TGTGCCAGCAGCCGGAGGGGACAGAGCTATGGCTACACCTTC	CASSRRGQSYGYTF
TRBJ2-3	.	14	.	TRBV5-4	TGTGCCAGCAGCTTGGAGAAGCTCACAGATACGCAGTATTTT	CASSLEKLTDTQYF
TRBJ1-3	.	15	few	TRBV28	TGTGCCAGCAGTTTAACCGCAGGGTCTGGAAACACCATATATTTT	CASSLTAGSGNTIYF
TRBJ1-2	.	15	.	TRBV19	TGTGCCAGTAGTATCTTCGACAGGCCCTCCTATGGCTACACCTTC	CASSIFDRPSYGYTF
TRBJ1-4	TRBD1	13	.	TRBV6-5	TGTGCCAGCAGAACGACAGGGGTTGAAAAACTGTTTTTT	CASRTTGVEKLFF
TRBJ1-5	.	13	.	TRBV18	TGTGCCAGCTCACCGGCAGGGAATCAGCCCCAGCATTTT	CASSPAGNQPQHF
TRBJ2-3	.	14	.	TRBV7-9	TGTGCCAGCAGCTACAGCTCTAGCACAGATACGCAGTATTTT	CASSYSSSTDTQYF
TRBJ2-2	.	15	once	TRBV7-7	TGTGCTAGCAGCCGGGTTCAAGGCGGCATCGGGGAGCTGTTTTTT	CASSRVQGGIGELFF
TRBJ2-7	.	12	.	TRBV28	TGTGCCAGCAGTTTGTTCAGGGACGAGCAGTACTTC	CASSLFRDEQYF
TRBJ1-2	.	12	.	TRBV21-1	TGTGCCATCTACAGGGGGCGATTCGGCTACACCTTC	CAIYRGRFGYTF
TRBJ2-5	TRBD2	16	.	TRBV13	TGTGCCAGCAGCTTCTTTCCTAGCGGAAACCAAGAGACCCAGTACTTC	CASSFFPSGNQETQYF
TRBJ2-1	.	12	.	TRBV15	TGTGCCACCAGCCAGGTCTCCAATGAGCAGTTCTTC	CATSQVSNEQFF
TRBJ1-3	.	15	.	TRBV6-5	TGTGCCAGCACAGGGAACAAAGCTGGAGGAAACACCATATATTTT	CASTGNKAGGNTIYF
TRBJ1-1	TRBD1	15	many	TRBV5-1	TGCGCCAGCAGCTTGGGACAGGGGTTGAACACTGAAGCTTTCTTT	CASSLGQGLNTEAFF